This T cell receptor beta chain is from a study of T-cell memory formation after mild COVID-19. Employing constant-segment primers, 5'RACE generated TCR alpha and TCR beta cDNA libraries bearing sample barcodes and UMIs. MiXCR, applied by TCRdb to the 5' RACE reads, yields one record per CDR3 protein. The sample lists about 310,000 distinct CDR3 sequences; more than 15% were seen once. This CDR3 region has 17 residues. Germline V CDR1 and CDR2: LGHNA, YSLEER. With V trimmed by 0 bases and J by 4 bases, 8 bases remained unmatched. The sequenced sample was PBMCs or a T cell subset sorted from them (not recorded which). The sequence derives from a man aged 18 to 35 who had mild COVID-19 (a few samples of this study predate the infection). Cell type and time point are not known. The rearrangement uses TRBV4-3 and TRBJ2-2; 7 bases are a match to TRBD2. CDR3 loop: CASSQEVSGVSTGELFF. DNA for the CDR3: TGCGCCAGCAGCCAAGAGGTCAGCGGGGTGAGCACCGGGGAGCTGTTTTTT.